Listed here are 12 T cell receptor beta chains from one sample, sequenced in a study of tumor-infiltrating lymphocytes in primary liver carcinoma. Blood RNA came from unsorted whole blood; germline DNA was also extracted. Priming with a constant-region primer yielded TCR beta cDNA from roughly 0.45 ug total RNA. Three nested multiplex PCR rounds of slightly modified ARM-PCR generated TCR beta libraries. The two initial PCR rounds, around 11 cycles each, used TRBV1-TRBV30 forward and C-beta reverse primers. Each CDR3 protein gets one entry after TCRdb re-called the multiplex PCR reads with MiXCR. The sample yields 330,000 or so distinct CDR3 sequences, approximately 64% seen once. The sequenced sample consisted of peripheral blood. The receptors originated from a man aged 40-55 years with primary liver carcinoma and hepatitis B virus infection.

Notes on this clonotype: As the CDR3 is not closed by the conserved phenylalanine or tryptophan, this likely results from a read error. V is TRBV6-5 and J is TRBJ2-3; no firm D call. Between the trimmed V and J ends, which lost 5 bases and 12 bases, there was a span of 21 bases. The length of the CDR3 is 14 residues. Germline CDR1 is MNHEY and CDR2 is SVGAGI. The DNA for the CDR3 is TGTGCCAGCAGTCCCCTCATTATCCCAGATATACAGTATTCT. It translates to CASSPLIIPDIQYS.

In its sample, this clonotype was seen once. This chain joins TRBV24-1 and TRBJ2-1, with 11 bases fitting TRBD1. After removal of 3 bases from V and 2 bases from J, the junction contained 5 bases not matched to a gene. The germline CDR1 and CDR2 sequences are KGHDR and SFDVKD. The CDR3 extends over 17 amino acids. The CDR3 is CATSDGTGGSTYNEQFF. In nucleotides, the CDR3 is TGTGCCACCAGTGATGGGACAGGGGGAAGTACCTACAATGAGCAGTTCTTC.

Details on this clonotype: One junction end disagrees with the germline gene, perhaps due to a read error. This sequence joins TRBV4-1 and TRBJ2-1; unclear D gene. The CDR3 sequence is 17 residues long. Per the germline V gene, CDR1 is MGHRA and CDR2 is YSYEKL. The CDR3 sequence is CDSRPTVLDLSYNEQFF. Here the CDR3 DNA reads TGCGACAGCAGACCCACTGTTCTAGACCTCTCCTACAATGAGCAGTTCTTC.

With regard to this clonotype: A single base separates this from a much larger clone, so it may be a read error. The chain combines TRBV6-1 with TRBJ2-1, with D possibly TRBD2 on 5 matching bases. CDR1 and CDR2 from the germline V gene are MNHNS and SASEGT. The CDR3 is made up of 12 amino acids. V was shortened by 10 bases and J by 3 bases, with 10 bases between the two germline ends. CDR3 sequence: CATKRGYNEQFF. The CDR3 nucleotides are TGTGCCACCAAACGGGGCTACAATGAGCAGTTCTTC.

This clonotype was observed at least ten times. The V and J genes are TRBV29-1 and TRBJ1-1; 12 nucleotides match TRBD1. The germline V gene encodes CDR1 SQVTM and CDR2 ANQGSEA. The CDR3 consists of 15 residues. With V trimmed by 4 bases and J by 4 bases, 7 bases remained unmatched. The CDR3 spells CSVADGTGGRTEAFF. In DNA, the CDR3 is TGCAGCGTTGCGGACGGGACAGGGGGCCGCACTGAAGCTTTCTTT.

This clonotype turned up a few times. The chain is built from TRBV30 and TRBJ1-3; D is perhaps TRBD1 (5 bases). The CDR3 has 13 amino acids. Trimming removed 7 bases from V and 4 bases from J, with 14 bases in between. Germline V gene data show CDR1 as GTSNPN and CDR2 as SVGIG (reference sequence). In DNA, the CDR3 is TGTGCCTCCACGGTGGGGCTCGGAAACACCATATATTTT. Amino acids: CASTVGLGNTIYF.

The chain uses TRBV28 and TRBJ2-1; TRBD2 agrees at 9 bases. The CDR3 runs 14 residues. V trimming: 10 bases; J trimming: 5 bases; junction bases outside the gene matches: 9. Germline lookup yields CDR1 MDHEN and CDR2 SYDVKM. CDR3: CANRGLARDNEQFF. For the CDR3, the DNA is TGTGCCAACAGGGGACTAGCCCGAGACAATGAGCAGTTCTTC.

This clonotype came up a few times. This clone may be a read error of a much larger clone one base away. This chain uses TRBV6-1 with TRBJ1-6; D gene uncertain. CDR3 length: 14 amino acids. Germline CDR1 reads MNHNS; CDR2 reads SASEGT. CDR3 protein: CVSSEGESVSPLHF. CDR3 coding DNA: TGTGTCAGCAGTGAGGGCGAGTCAGTATCACCCCTCCACTTT.

Concerning this clonotype itself: This may stem from a read error, because a much larger clone lies one nucleotide away. This rearrangement joins TRBV12-3 or TRBV12-4 to TRBJ2-1, with TRBD2 identical over 8 bases. CDR3 length: 19 residues. The ends lost 6 bases at V and 4 bases at J; junction bases unmatched: 20. CDR3 DNA sequence: TGTGCCAGCAGGGAGGTTACCGGGAGGGCTGAGATACGGTACAATGAGCAGTTCTTC. Translating it yields CASREVTGRAEIRYNEQFF.

A remark on this clonotype: A much more abundant neighbour one base away suggests this may be a read error. The chain couples TRBV6-6 to TRBJ2-2; weak D call: TRBD2 (5 bases). Between the trimmed V and J ends, which lost 7 bases and 6 bases, there was a span of 21 bases. This CDR3 is 16 amino acids long. Germline V CDR1 and CDR2: MNHNY, SVGAGI (reference sequence). CDR3 sequence reads: CASTDLSVRAAGELFF. As DNA, the CDR3 is TGTGCCAGCACGGACCTGAGCGTGAGGGCGGCCGGGGAGCTGTTTTTT.

A remark on this clonotype: One end of the junction does not line up with germline, which may come from a read error. The CDR3 DNA is TGTGCCAGCAACCTTACGACAGGGGTTAATGAAAAGCTGTTTTTT. Encoded protein: CASNLTTGVNEKLFF. The V call is TRBV6-5, the J call TRBJ1-4, with 8 bases identical to TRBD1. CDR3 length: 15 amino acids. Germline-derived CDR1 and CDR2 are MNHEY and SVGAGI.

Points on this clonotype: The CDR3 carries no conserved terminal phenylalanine or tryptophan, so it likely arises from a read error. The chain couples TRBV11-1 to TRBJ2-2; tentatively, D is TRBD2 (5 bases). The V gene's germline CDR1 is SGHAT and CDR2 FQDESV (reference sequence). V was shortened by 0 bases and J by 7 bases, with 6 bases between the two germline ends. The CDR3 is made up of 13 amino acids. The CDR3 protein is CASSLARDGELFL. The CDR3 nucleotides read TGTGCCAGCAGCTTAGCACGGGACGGGGAGCTGTTTCTT.